One sample yielded the 5 T cell receptor beta chains listed below, sequenced in a study of blood T cell repertoires in COVID-19. Some clones are missing from TCRdb's copy, which holds only in-frame ones; the method was immunoSEQ multiplex PCR. The sample consists of about 200,000 clones, approximately 87% of them appearing once. What was sequenced was peripheral blood. The receptor source for this set is a woman between 65 and 79 years old with acute or convalescent COVID-19.

The chain carries TRBV5-1 and TRBJ1-4; TRBD1 is a possible D gene (6 bases). The V gene's germline CDR1 is SGHRS and CDR2 YFSETQ. This CDR3 has 15 amino acids. With 4 bases removed from V and 0 bases from J, the gap between germline ends came to 10 bases. The CDR3 sequence is CASSPDRTTNEKLFF. For the CDR3, the DNA is TGCGCCAGCAGCCCTGACAGGACAACTAATGAAAAACTGTTTTTT. The complete variable domain, with remaining parts taken from reference TRBV5-1 and TRBJ1-4, reads KAGVTQTPRYLIKTRGQQVTLSCSPISGHRSVSWYQQTPGQGLQFLFEYFSETQRNKGNFPGRFSGRQFSNSRSEMNVSTLELGDSALYLCASSPDRTTNEKLFFGSGTQLSVL.

The chain is built from TRBV10-3 and TRBJ1-3; 7 bases agree with TRBD1. Germline V CDR1 and CDR2: ENHRY, SYGVKD. Trimming cost V 0 bases and J 1 base; bases outside gene matches: 0. The CDR3 spans 15 residues. The CDR3 sequence is CAISESGQSGNTIYF. In DNA form, the CDR3 reads TGTGCCATCAGTGAGTCGGGACAGTCTGGAAACACCATATATTTT.

The J gene is TRBJ2-6, the V gene TRBV28; 11 nucleotides match TRBD1. The CDR3 length is 19 residues. V dropped 6 bases and J dropped 0; count of bases not matched to a gene: 10. Germline loops: CDR1 MDHEN, CDR2 SYDVKM. The CDR3 bases are TGTGCCAGCAGGGATCCGCCCGGGACAGGGGGCTCTGGGGCCAACGTCCTGACTTTC. It yields the protein CASRDPPGTGGSGANVLTF.

This chain uses TRBV19 with TRBJ2-1; D possibly corresponds to TRBD2 (6 bases). Germline lookup yields CDR1 LNHDA and CDR2 SQIVND (reference sequence). This CDR3 contains 14 residues. The V end was cut by 7 bases, the J end by 2 bases, with 12 bases between. This chain's CDR3 is CASNRGFTYNEQFF. The CDR3 DNA reads as TGTGCCAGTAATCGGGGGTTCACCTACAATGAGCAGTTCTTC.

This clone was found once. The gene calls are TRBV27 and TRBJ2-6; TRBD2 is a possible D gene (5 bases). Trimming shortened V by 4 bases and J by 4 bases, and 20 bases separated the two germline ends. The CDR3 has 18 amino acids. Germline V gene lookup returns CDR1 MNHEY and CDR2 SMNVEV (reference sequence). The CDR3 region is CASSYEGVGIRGANVLTF. Here the CDR3 DNA reads TGTGCCAGCAGTTACGAGGGAGTGGGGATTCGAGGGGCCAACGTCCTGACTTTC.